This T cell receptor (beta chain) was retrieved from a study of OX40 agonist ivuxolimab in advanced cancers. Across the whole study: Patients' therapy was ivuxolimab, an antibody that acts as an agonist of OX40 (CD134). Each patient was given ivuxolimab into a vein every 2 weeks, at 0.01 to 10 mg/kg.

Using immunoSEQ multiplex PCR, the repertoire was profiled, and TCRdb retains in-frame clones only, with some absent. This table has approximately 79,000 clones, roughly 86% appearing once. Germline CDR1 MNHNS, CDR2 SASEGT. The CDR3 consists of 18 residues. V was clipped by 2 bases and J by 4 bases; unmatched bases: 11. This specimen was CD4+ or CD8+ T cells sorted from blood, taken in a trial of the OX40 agonist ivuxolimab. This TCR derives from an adult with an advanced solid tumor such as melanoma, head and neck, liver or kidney cancer. This chain links TRBV6-1 with TRBJ2-5; 12 positions agree with TRBD2. CDR3 nucleotide sequence: TGTGCCAGCAGTGAAAGAGCTAGCGGGGGGGTACTCGGAGAGACCCAGTACTTC. Protein sequence: CASSERASGGVLGETQYF.